Here is one TCR beta chain with its context. These data belong to a study of shared clonotypes between healthy human individuals. The sorted-subset replicate PCRs were given 200 ng DNA, which is 30,000 to 35,000 T cell genomes. Sequenced by immunoSEQ multiplex PCR; TCRdb stores in-frame clones only, minus some. The sample comprises approximately 810,000 clones, approximately 92% of which are singletons, and around 24% rests with the top ten. The naive CD8 population came from CD45RO-negative cells selected for CCR7, without terminally differentiated effector memory CD45RA+ cells. The germline V gene encodes CDR1 SGHNT and CDR2 YYREEE (reference sequence). This CDR3 region has 15 residues. Trimming stripped 0 bases from V and 6 bases from J, with 15 bases between.

This sequence joins TRBV5-4 and TRBJ1-2; possible D gene TRBD1, 5 bases. The sequencing sample was made of naive CD8+ T cells sorted from blood. The receptor was isolated from a man aged 25 to 40 in good health. The CDR3 spells CASSLDGLGLNGYTF. Here the CDR3 DNA reads TGTGCCAGCAGCTTGGACGGCCTGGGGCTGAATGGCTACACCTTC.